A few counts support the clone carrying this T cell receptor (beta chain). This entry belongs to a study of shared clonotypes between healthy human individuals. Repertoires were generated with immunoSEQ multiplex PCR, while TCRdb's copy carries only in-frame clones and drops some. Among some 1 million clones listed, approximately 68% were seen once. This sequence was found in a man aged 18-30 years in good health. The sequencing sample was made of memory CD4+ T cells sorted from blood. Subset here: CD45RA-negative fraction.

The CDR3 protein is CASSLDASGRQPQHF. The CDR3 DNA reads as TGCGCCAGCAGCTTAGATGCATCGGGCCGTCAGCCCCAGCATTTT. The chain joins TRBV5-1 to TRBJ1-5; no definite D call. Between the trimmed V and J ends, which lost 2 bases and 6 bases, there was a span of 15 bases. The CDR3 is 15 residues long. Germline V gene data show CDR1 as SGHRS and CDR2 as YFSETQ.